The entry below gives a single T cell receptor beta chain sequence along with its context. The protocol was immunoSEQ multiplex PCR, while the TCRdb copy is restricted to in-frame clones and leaves out a portion. Among 150,000 to 180,000 clones listed, roughly 78% were seen once. The data are from a study of blood T cell repertoires in COVID-19. There are 14 residues in the CDR3. Looked up from germline, CDR1 is MNHEY and CDR2 is SVGAGI. Trimming shortened V by 7 bases and J by 0 bases, and 12 bases separated the two germline ends. The chain recombines TRBV6-5 with TRBJ1-1, with a possible D match to TRBD1 (6 bases). Material: peripheral blood. The clonotype comes from a man of 80 years or more with acute or convalescent COVID-19. The CDR3 region has the DNA TGTGCCAGCACCAAAGGGACACTGAACACTGAAGCTTTCTTT. It codes for CASTKGTLNTEAFF.